These 2 T cell receptor beta chains share one sample of origin, sequenced in a study of post-analysis software for immune sequencing data. Unique molecular identifiers were carried by the TCR beta cDNA libraries. TCRdb re-called the PCR reads through MiXCR, storing one row per CDR3 protein. The data contain around 150,000 distinct CDR3 sequences, roughly 35% of them seen just once; the ten biggest clones take up approximately 30%. The material sequenced was blood, taken after autologous hematopoietic stem cell transplantation. The source is a girl aged 5 to 17 with multiple sclerosis.

This clonotype was detected only a few times. The rearrangement links TRBV12-3 or TRBV12-4 to TRBJ1-2, with 7 bases aligning to TRBD1. Trimming took 7 bases from V and 7 from J; bases not matched to a gene: 3. This CDR3 contains 11 residues. The CDR3 loop is CASKTGFGYTF. The CDR3 DNA reads TGTGCCAGCAAGACAGGGTTTGGCTACACCTTC.

This clonotype was seen ten or more times. The genes are TRBV9 and TRBJ2-5, with D tentatively TRBD2 (6 bases). V lost 4 bases and J 4 bases, leaving 20 bases between the germline ends. This CDR3 is built from 16 residues. Germline loops: CDR1 SGDLS, CDR2 YYNGEE. The CDR3 spells CASSPSPKLAPETQYF. In DNA, the CDR3 is TGTGCCAGCAGCCCCTCCCCTAAACTAGCTCCAGAGACCCAGTACTTC.